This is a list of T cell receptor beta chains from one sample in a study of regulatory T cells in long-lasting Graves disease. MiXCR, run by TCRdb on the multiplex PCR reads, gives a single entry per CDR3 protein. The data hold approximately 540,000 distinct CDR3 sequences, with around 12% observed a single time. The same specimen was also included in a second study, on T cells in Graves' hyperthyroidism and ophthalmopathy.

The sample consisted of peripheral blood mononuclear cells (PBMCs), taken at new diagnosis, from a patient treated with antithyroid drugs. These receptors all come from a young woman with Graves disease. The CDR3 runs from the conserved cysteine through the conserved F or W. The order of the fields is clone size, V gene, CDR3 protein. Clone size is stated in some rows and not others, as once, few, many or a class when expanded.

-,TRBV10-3,CAISVGSHGPETQYF
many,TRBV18,CASSPTASLGTDTQYF
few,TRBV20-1,CSARALTYNEQFF
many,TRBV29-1,CSVETGTGGFQAFF
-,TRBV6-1,CASNLRDTNQPQHF
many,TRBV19,CASTPPGRRQRPQHF
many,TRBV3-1,CASSQEAAGGGYEQYF
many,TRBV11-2,CASSFVREGRETQYF
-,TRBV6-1,CASRAIVSGRVLDTQYF
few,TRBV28,CASSSDGTAAYEQYF
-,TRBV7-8,CASSPGLAGAPSTDTQYF
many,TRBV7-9,CASSSGGNYGYTF
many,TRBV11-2,CASSRLATTYNEQFF
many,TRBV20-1,CSARGIQGSPYEQYF
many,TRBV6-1,CASSEVLGPFGGEQYF
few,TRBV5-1,CASRLQGAQETQYF
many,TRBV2,CASSGLRNTGELFF